The next 2 T cell receptor beta chains were all read from a single sample in a study of shared clonotypes between healthy human individuals (dated by TCRdb to between 2020 and 2021). The receptor library was made with the immunoSEQ multiplex PCR assay. The clones in this table, taken by TCRdb from immuneACCESS, are in-frame only. Not every clone is retained; where verified, under half of the shortfall comes from an unresolved V gene, and the cause of the rest is unknown. In this sample the table shows around 2,000,000 clones, approximately 94% of which occur a single time. The ten most abundant clones make up under 1.5% of the sample. CD8 naive samples were CD45RO-negative cells positively selected for CCR7, giving a CD45RA+CCR7+ population that excluded TemRA cells. Sequencing input: naive CD8+ T cells sorted from blood. The cell subset or site label, as the study defines it: CD45RA+CCR7+. These receptors originate from a man aged 18 to 30 in good health.

The chain employs TRBV10-3 and TRBJ2-5; TRBD1 aligns across 7 bases. This CDR3 has 15 amino acids. V gave up 4 bases and J gave up 3 bases; unmatched junction bases: 8. Germline V gene sequence: CDR1 ENHRY, CDR2 SYGVKD. The CDR3 DNA is TGTGCCATCAGTGGTATGACAGGGCACAAAGAGACCCAGTACTTC. Translation: CAISGMTGHKETQYF.

J is TRBJ1-2 and V is TRBV5-8; unclear D gene. The germline gives CDR1 SGHTS, CDR2 YDEGEE. The CDR3 consists of 13 residues. The V and J ends lost 2 bases and 3 bases respectively, with 8 bases between them. The CDR3 nucleotides are TGTGCCAGCAGCTTCGGGTTGGACTATGGCTACACCTTC. It encodes CASSFGLDYGYTF.